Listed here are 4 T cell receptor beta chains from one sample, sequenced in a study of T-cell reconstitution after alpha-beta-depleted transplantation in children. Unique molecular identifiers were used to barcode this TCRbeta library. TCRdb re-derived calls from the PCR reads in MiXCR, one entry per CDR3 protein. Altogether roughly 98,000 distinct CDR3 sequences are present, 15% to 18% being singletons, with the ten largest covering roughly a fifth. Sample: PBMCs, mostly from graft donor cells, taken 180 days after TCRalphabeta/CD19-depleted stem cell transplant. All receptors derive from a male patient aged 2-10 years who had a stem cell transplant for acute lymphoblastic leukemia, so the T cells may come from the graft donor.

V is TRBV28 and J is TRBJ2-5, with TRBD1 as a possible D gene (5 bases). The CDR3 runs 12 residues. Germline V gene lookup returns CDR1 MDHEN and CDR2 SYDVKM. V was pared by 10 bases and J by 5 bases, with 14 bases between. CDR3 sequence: CATARQLETQYF. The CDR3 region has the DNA TGTGCCACCGCCCGACAGCTGGAGACCCAGTACTTC.

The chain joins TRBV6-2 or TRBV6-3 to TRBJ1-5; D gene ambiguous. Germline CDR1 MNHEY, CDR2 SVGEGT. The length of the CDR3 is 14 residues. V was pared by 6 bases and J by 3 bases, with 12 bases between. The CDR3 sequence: CASRARQANQPQHF. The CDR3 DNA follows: TGTGCCAGCAGGGCAAGGCAGGCCAATCAGCCCCAGCATTTT.

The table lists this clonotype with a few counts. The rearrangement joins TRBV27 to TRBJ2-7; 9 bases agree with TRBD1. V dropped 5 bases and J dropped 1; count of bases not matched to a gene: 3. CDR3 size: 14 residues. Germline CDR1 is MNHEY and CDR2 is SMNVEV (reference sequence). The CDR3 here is CASSTGTGSYEQYF. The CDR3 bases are TGTGCCAGCAGTACAGGGACAGGGTCCTACGAGCAGTACTTC.

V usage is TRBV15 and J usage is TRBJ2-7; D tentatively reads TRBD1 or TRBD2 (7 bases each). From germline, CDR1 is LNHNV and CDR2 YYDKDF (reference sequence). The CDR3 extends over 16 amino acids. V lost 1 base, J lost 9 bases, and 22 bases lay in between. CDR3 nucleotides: TGTGCCACCAGCAGAGGGCTGACAGGGAGGGCGAAGTGGCAGTACTTC. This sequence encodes CATSRGLTGRAKWQYF.